This T cell receptor beta chain was obtained from a study of patients and donors after allogeneic stem cell transplantation (dated by TCRdb to 2019 to 2021). As concerns this clonotype: Its antigen has not been determined. One base away there is no much larger clone; base qualities are not given.

V is clipped by 0 bases and J by 5 bases, and the sequence between their germline boundaries is 20 bases long. The CDR3 numbers 17 residues from cysteine through phenylalanine. Only the CDR3 portion is preserved as DNA: 51 bases, with reading frame beginning at the first base. The germline V gene gives CDR1 as MGHRA and CDR2 as YSYEKL. Library preparation was by RT-PCR. Sequenced using a NextSeq 550. TCRdb reprocessed the public reads (quality trimming at Q25 with fastp, clone calling with MiXCR) and kept in-frame beta chains. Rows with one shared CDR3 protein collapse into an entry with the most common genes and DNA. This sample is represented by more than 850,000 distinct CDR3 sequences; approximately 18% of them were singletons. The ten most abundant clones make up 5% to 6.5% of the sample.

Here the chain combines TRBV4-1 and TRBJ2-7; TRBD2 is perhaps the D gene, given 6 matching bases. Sequencing used blood, either unsorted or a sorted T cell fraction (not recorded which). The clonotype was recovered from a human donor who was either an allogeneic HSCT recipient or a stem cell or donor lymphocyte infusion donor (not recorded which). It is not recorded whose cells these are; they may come from a transplant donor. The bases are TGCGCCAGCAGCCAAGATGCGGCGGCGGGGAATTTCGACGAGCAGTACTTC. It translates to CASSQDAAAGNFDEQYF.